A single sample gave rise to the 27 T cell receptor beta chains below, sequenced in a study of T cell responses to AZD1222 COVID-19 vaccine. Some clones are missing from TCRdb's copy, which holds only in-frame ones; the method was immunoSEQ multiplex PCR. The data contain about 76,000 clones, around three quarters of them singletons. This specimen was peripheral blood, taken 28 days after the second dose of the MenACWY control vaccine. The receptors shown here come from an adult who received the MenACWY meningococcal vaccine as a control.

CDR3 bases: TGCGCCAGCAGCCCGGACGGTGCAGATCAGCCCCAGCATTTT. Translation: CASSPDGADQPQHF. The rearrangement uses TRBV5-1 and TRBJ1-5; D gene uncertain. Trimming cost V 4 bases and J 5 bases, with 13 bases left between them. Germline V gene data show CDR1 as SGHRS and CDR2 as YFSETQ. The CDR3 contains 14 residues. Variable domain in full (rest from reference TRBV5-1 and TRBJ1-5): KAGVTQTPRYLIKTRGQQVTLSCSPISGHRSVSWYQQTPGQGLQFLFEYFSETQRNKGNFPGRFSGRQFSNSRSEMNVSTLELGDSALYLCASSPDGADQPQHFGDGTRLSIL.

This chain links TRBV5-1 with TRBJ1-1, with TRBD1 matching 7 bases. V lost 4 bases and J lost 2; bases outside the gene matches: 8. The CDR3 covers 15 residues. Germline lookup yields CDR1 SGHRS and CDR2 YFSETQ. DNA for the CDR3: TGCGCCAGCAGCGCCTTGGACAGGATAAACACTGAAGCTTTCTTT. Translated: CASSALDRINTEAFF.

This clone occurred a few times. The chain has TRBV9 and TRBJ2-3; 11 nucleotides align to TRBD2. V lost 4 bases to trimming and J lost 6 bases; unmatched junction nucleotides: 10. The CDR3 length is 16 residues. Germline CDR1 SGDLS, CDR2 YYNGEE. The CDR3 DNA reads TGTGCCAGCAGCCCAATGCTAGCGGGAGGCGGGGATACGCAGTATTTT. This sequence encodes CASSPMLAGGGDTQYF.

The genes are TRBV29-1 and TRBJ2-1; 7 bases align to TRBD1. The CDR3 totals 12 residues. The V segment lost 6 bases and the J segment 10 bases; nucleotides outside the gene matches: 9. Germline V gene lookup returns CDR1 SQVTM and CDR2 ANQGSEA. CDR3: CSVPSDRREQFF. CDR3 nucleotides: TGCAGCGTGCCTTCGGACAGGCGGGAGCAGTTCTTC.

This chain uses TRBV19 with TRBJ2-2; 9 positions agree with TRBD1. CDR3 length equals 16 residues. The germline V gene has CDR1 LNHDA and CDR2 SQIVND (reference sequence). J lost 7 bases, V lost 0 bases, and 6 bases had no gene match. The CDR3 reads CASSIDDRGYDGELFF. The CDR3 nucleotides read TGTGCCAGTAGTATAGATGACAGGGGGTACGACGGGGAGCTGTTTTTT. Together with reference TRBV19 and TRBJ2-2, the CDR3 gives the full variable domain: DGGITQSPKYLFRKEGQNVTLSCEQNLNHDAMYWYRQDPGQGLRLIYYSQIVNDFQKGDIAEGYSVSREKKESFPLTVTSAQKNPTAFYLCASSIDDRGYDGELFFGEGSRLTVL.

This clone was seen a few times. The chain is built from TRBV3-1 (or the pseudogene TRBV3-2) and TRBJ1-6; the D is unclear. Germline CDR1 reads LGHDT; CDR2 reads YNNKEL (reference sequence). The CDR3 covers 12 residues. Trimming shortened V by 1 base and J by 9 bases, and 4 bases separated the two germline ends. CDR3 sequence (DNA): TGTGCCAGCAGCCAAGGTAGTTCACCCCTCCACTTT. Translation gives CASSQGSSPLHF.

DNA for the CDR3: TGTGCCAGCTCACCGGGCCGGCACGATGGCTACACCTTC. It encodes CASSPGRHDGYTF. The rearrangement uses TRBV18 and TRBJ1-2; D is unresolved. Germline loops: CDR1 KGHSH, CDR2 LQKENI. This CDR3 is 13 amino acids long. Trimming left V 3 bases short and J 6 bases short, with 11 bases between. The entire variable domain, with the rest obtained from reference TRBV18 and TRBJ1-2, is as follows: NAGVMQNPRHLVRRRGQEARLRCSPMKGHSHVYWYRQLPEEGLKFMVYLQKENIIDESGMPKERFSAEFPKEGPSILRIQQVVRGDSAAYFCASSPGRHDGYTFGSGTRLTVV.

The rearrangement uses TRBV4-2 and TRBJ2-1; 15 positions agree with TRBD2. This CDR3 has 19 residues. After removal of 4 bases from V and 8 bases from J, the junction contained 15 bases not matched to a gene. Germline V gene sequence: CDR1 LGHNA, CDR2 YNFKEQ. The CDR3 region is CASSLTGTSGGTSRDEQFF. The CDR3, as DNA: TGTGCCAGCAGCCTAACCGGGACTAGCGGGGGGACCTCAAGGGATGAGCAGTTCTTC.

The chain has TRBV28 and TRBJ2-7; the match to TRBD2 covers 8 bases. Per the germline V gene, CDR1 is MDHEN and CDR2 is SYDVKM. J lost 3 bases, V lost 7 bases, and 8 bases had no gene match. The CDR3 consists of 14 residues. The CDR3, as DNA: TGTGCCAGCACCAAAGCGGGAGAGCTCTACGAGCAGTACTTC. Its translation is CASTKAGELYEQYF.

The chain combines TRBV7-8 with TRBJ1-5; the D gene is possibly TRBD1 (5 bases). This CDR3 has 15 residues. Trimming shortened V by 3 bases and J by 1 base, and 10 bases separated the two germline ends. Germline V gene data show CDR1 as SGHVS and CDR2 as FQNEAQ. The CDR3 nucleotides read TGTGCCAGCAGCTTGGGGGTGATAAGCAATCAGCCCCAGCATTTT. Protein sequence: CASSLGVISNQPQHF. The complete variable domain, with remaining parts taken from reference TRBV7-8 and TRBJ1-5, reads GAGVSQSPRYKVAKRGQDVALRCDPISGHVSLFWYQQALGQGPEFLTYFQNEAQLDKSGLPSDRFFAERPEGSVSTLKIQRTQQEDSAVYLCASSLGVISNQPQHFGDGTRLSIL.

The chain uses TRBV6-5 and TRBJ2-7; possibly TRBD1 for D (5 bases). This CDR3 spans 14 amino acids. The V gene's germline CDR1 is MNHEY and CDR2 SVGAGI. Trimming stripped 5 bases from V and 0 bases from J, with 11 bases between. The CDR3 loop reads CASSRQPSSYEQYF. The CDR3 nucleotides are TGTGCCAGCAGTCGACAGCCGAGCTCCTACGAGCAGTACTTC.

The rearrangement uses TRBV6-5 and TRBJ2-5; 7 bases map to TRBD1. CDR1 is MNHEY, CDR2 SVGAGI, per germline. The CDR3 extends over 14 amino acids. The J segment lost 4 bases and the V segment lost 2 bases, leaving 4 bases of the junction unmatched. CDR3 in DNA: TGTGCCAGCAGTTACCAGGGGGTCGGAGAGACCCAGTACTTC. Translating it yields CASSYQGVGETQYF.

The V and J genes are TRBV28 and TRBJ1-2; weak D call: TRBD1 (6 bases). The CDR3 runs 13 residues. The V end was cut by 4 bases, the J end by 4 bases, with 10 bases between. Germline lookup yields CDR1 MDHEN and CDR2 SYDVKM. This CDR3 reads CASSYGTTYGYTF. Here the CDR3 DNA reads TGTGCCAGCAGTTACGGGACAACCTATGGCTACACCTTC.

This rearrangement joins TRBV9 to TRBJ1-2; the match to TRBD1 covers 7 bases. Per the germline V gene, CDR1 is SGDLS and CDR2 is YYNGEE. V lost 3 bases to trimming and J lost 2 bases; unmatched junction nucleotides: 4. The CDR3 consists of 14 residues. The CDR3 DNA is TGTGCCAGCAGCGCGTCGGGACAGAACTATGGCTACACCTTC. Residues: CASSASGQNYGYTF. Drawing the rest from reference TRBV9 and TRBJ1-2, the complete variable domain is DSGVTQTPKHLITATGQRVTLRCSPRSGDLSVYWYQQSLDQGLQFLIQYYNGEERAKGNILERFSAQQFPDLHSELNLSSLELGDSALYFCASSASGQNYGYTFGSGTRLTVV.

The gene calls are TRBV6-2 or TRBV6-3 and TRBJ2-3; D is unresolved. V lost 6 bases, J lost 6 bases, and 7 bases lay in between. The CDR3 has 11 residues. Germline CDR1 reads MNHEY; CDR2 reads SVGEGT. In nucleotides, the CDR3 is TGTGCCAGCAGCCAGTGGGATACGCAGTATTTT. Protein: CASSQWDTQYF.

V usage is TRBV15 and J usage is TRBJ2-5, with unresolved D. The CDR3 is made up of 13 amino acids. Per the germline V gene, CDR1 is LNHNV and CDR2 is YYDKDF (reference sequence). Trimming cost V 0 bases and J 7 bases, with 9 bases left between them. The CDR3 spells CATSRDSERTQYF. CDR3 nucleotide sequence: TGTGCCACCAGCAGAGATTCGGAGAGGACCCAGTACTTC.

V and J are TRBV20-1 and TRBJ2-7; D is ambiguous. V was cut by 1 base and J by 10 bases, with 11 bases left in between. The CDR3 has 11 amino acids. Germline V gene data show CDR1 as DFQATT and CDR2 as SNEGSKA (reference sequence). The CDR3 DNA sequence: TGCAGTGCTAGAGTACAGCTCGGTCAGTACTTC. It specifies CSARVQLGQYF.

This clone was detected a few times. CDR3 DNA: TGCGCCAGCAGCTTGGTCCCAGGGACTGGAAACACCATATATTTT. The encoded protein is CASSLVPGTGNTIYF. This chain connects TRBV5-1 to TRBJ1-3; D might be TRBD1 (5 bases). The ends were cut back, 0 bases at V and 2 bases at J, with 9 bases in the middle. Germline V gene lookup returns CDR1 SGHRS and CDR2 YFSETQ. The CDR3 contains 15 residues.

V is TRBV3-1 (or the pseudogene TRBV3-2) and J is TRBJ1-4, with a possible D match to TRBD1 (6 bases). Per the germline V gene, CDR1 is LGHDT and CDR2 is YNNKEL (reference sequence). The CDR3 consists of 15 residues. V gave up 4 bases and J gave up 8 bases, with 17 bases separating them. The DNA for the CDR3 is TGTGCCAGCAGCCCCCAGCGGGGGCTAGGGGAAAAACTGTTTTTT. Its protein is CASSPQRGLGEKLFF.

This clone was recorded only once. The chain couples TRBV28 to TRBJ1-2; perhaps TRBD1 as D (5 bases). Germline CDR1 and CDR2: MDHEN and SYDVKM. V dropped 7 bases and J dropped 7 bases, with 13 bases sitting between them. This CDR3 is 12 amino acids long. Written as DNA, the CDR3 is TGTGCCAGCAACTCCTTAGGGGTTGGCTACACCTTC. This encodes CASNSLGVGYTF.

This chain uses TRBV5-3 with TRBJ1-1; TRBD1 is a possible D gene (5 bases). TRBV5-3 is designated an ORF whose function remains uncertain. Between the trimmed V and J ends, which lost 10 bases and 8 bases, there was a span of 33 bases. CDR3 size: 17 residues. CDR3 DNA: TGTGCCGCAGCACTCCGGACGGGGGGGAGTACACTGAAGGAAGCTTTCTTT. This codes for CAAALRTGGSTLKEAFF.

This clone was observed a single time. The chain carries TRBV11-2 and TRBJ1-1, with D perhaps TRBD1 (5 bases). Germline V CDR1 and CDR2: SGHAT, FQNNGV. The CDR3 totals 13 residues. The V end lost 1 base, the J end lost 9 bases, and 12 bases lay between the germline ends. The CDR3 is CASSLASQGQAFF. The DNA of the CDR3 is TGTGCCAGCAGCTTAGCCTCGCAGGGCCAAGCTTTCTTT. Supplemented by reference TRBV11-2 and TRBJ1-1, the full variable domain reads EAGVAQSPRYKIIEKRQSVAFWCNPISGHATLYWYQQILGQGPKLLIQFQNNGVVDDSQLPKDRFSAERLKGVDSTLKIQPAKLEDSAVYLCASSLASQGQAFFGQGTRLTVV.

V and J are TRBV6-1 and TRBJ1-2; D gene ambiguous. V shed 2 bases and J shed 0 bases, with 10 bases lying between them. Germline CDR1 MNHNS, CDR2 SASEGT. This CDR3 contains 15 residues. The CDR3 DNA reads as TGTGCCAGCAGTGAAACGGCACATGCTAACTATGGCTACACCTTC. It yields the protein CASSETAHANYGYTF.

This clone was seen many times. V is TRBV6-1 and J is TRBJ1-5; D is unresolved. The CDR3 covers 15 residues. The germline CDR1 and CDR2 sequences are MNHNS and SASEGT. Trimming stripped 6 bases from V and 5 bases from J, with 17 bases between. CDR3 amino acids: CASSLHPQTHQPQHF. In DNA form, the CDR3 reads TGTGCCAGCAGCCTTCATCCACAGACACATCAGCCCCAGCATTTT.

J is TRBJ2-1 and V is TRBV7-2; TRBD2 matches 12 bases. V lost 6 bases to trimming and J lost 6 bases; unmatched junction nucleotides: 3. Germline values: CDR1 SGHTA, CDR2 FQGNSA. The CDR3 sequence is 14 residues long. The CDR3 protein is CASRLAGGVNEQFF. CDR3 bases: TGTGCCAGCAGGCTAGCGGGGGGGGTCAATGAGCAGTTCTTC.

The rearrangement uses TRBV2 and TRBJ1-4; 9 bases are a match to TRBD1. The CDR3 contains 16 residues. From germline, CDR1 is SNHLY and CDR2 FYNNEI. The junction had 9 bases not matched to a gene; V was cut back by 4 bases and J by 6 bases. The CDR3 nucleotides read TGTGCCAGCAGTGTCCCGGGACAGGGTCGGGATGAAAAACTGTTTTTT. This sequence encodes CASSVPGQGRDEKLFF.

This chain links TRBV5-4 with TRBJ2-7; 12 bases match TRBD1. CDR3 length: 16 residues. CDR1 and CDR2 (germline): SGHNT, YYREEE (reference sequence). V shed 4 bases and J 4 bases; nucleotides not matched to a gene: 9. In nucleotides, the CDR3 is TGTGCCAGCAGCCTGGGGGGACAGGGGGCGGGGTACGAGCAGTACTTC. The encoded protein is CASSLGGQGAGYEQYF.